Only a few counts were recorded for the clone carrying this TCR beta chain. A second about 7 to 11 cycle PCR used barcoded and J-beta primers. TCRdb recomputed calls from the 5' RACE reads with MiXCR, one row per CDR3 protein. Of about 1.5 million distinct CDR3 sequences listed, 42% are singletons. The sample originates from a study of blood T cells in healthy people across ages. The V end was cut by 6 bases, the J end by 3 bases, with 15 bases between. This CDR3 has 14 amino acids. V and J are TRBV12-3 or TRBV12-4 and TRBJ2-7, with D possibly matching TRBD1 (5 bases). This TCR was recovered from a woman younger than 35 in good health. The source material was blood. The CDR3 is CASSKGPGSYEQYF. CDR3 sequence (DNA): TGTGCCAGCAGCAAGGGGCCAGGCAGCTACGAGCAGTACTTC.